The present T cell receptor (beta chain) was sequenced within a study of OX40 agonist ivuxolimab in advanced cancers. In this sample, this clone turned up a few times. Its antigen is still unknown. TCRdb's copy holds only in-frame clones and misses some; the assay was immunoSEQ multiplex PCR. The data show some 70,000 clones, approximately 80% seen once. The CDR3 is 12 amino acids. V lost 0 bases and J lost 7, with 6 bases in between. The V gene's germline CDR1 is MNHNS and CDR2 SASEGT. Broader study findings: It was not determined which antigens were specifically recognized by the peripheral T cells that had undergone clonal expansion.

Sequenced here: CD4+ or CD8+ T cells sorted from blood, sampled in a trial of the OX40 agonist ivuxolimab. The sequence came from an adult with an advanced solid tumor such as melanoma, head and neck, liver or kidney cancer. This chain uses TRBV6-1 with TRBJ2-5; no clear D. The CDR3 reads CASSEAPMTQYF. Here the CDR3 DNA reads TGTGCCAGCAGTGAAGCCCCTATGACCCAGTACTTC.